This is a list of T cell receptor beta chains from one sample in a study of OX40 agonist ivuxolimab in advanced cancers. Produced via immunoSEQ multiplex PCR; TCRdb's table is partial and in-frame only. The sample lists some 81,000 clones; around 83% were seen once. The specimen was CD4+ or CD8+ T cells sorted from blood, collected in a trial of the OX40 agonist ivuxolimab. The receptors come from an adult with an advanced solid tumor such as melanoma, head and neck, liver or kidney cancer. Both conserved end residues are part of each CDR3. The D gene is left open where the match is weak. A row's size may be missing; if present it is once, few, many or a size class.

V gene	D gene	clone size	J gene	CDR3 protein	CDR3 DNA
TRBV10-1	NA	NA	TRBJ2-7	CASQSYEQYF	TGCGCCAGCCAAAGCTACGAGCAGTACTTC
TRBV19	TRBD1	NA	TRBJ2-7	CASSSRGLEQYF	TGTGCCAGTAGCTCCAGGGGGCTCGAGCAGTACTTC
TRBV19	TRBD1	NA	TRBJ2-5	CASSRTGGETQYF	TGTGCCAGTAGTCGTACAGGGGGAGAGACCCAGTACTTC
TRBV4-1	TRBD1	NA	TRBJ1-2	CASSQDLGQGSYGYTF	TGCGCCAGCAGCCAAGATCTGGGACAGGGAAGTTATGGCTACACCTTC
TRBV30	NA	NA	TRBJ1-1	CAWSVQGKGMNTEAFF	TGTGCCTGGAGTGTACAGGGAAAAGGTATGAACACTGAAGCTTTCTTT
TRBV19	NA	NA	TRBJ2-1	CASSIDGRTSDQFF	TGTGCCAGTAGTATAGATGGGCGAACAAGCGACCAGTTCTTC
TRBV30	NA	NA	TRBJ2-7	CAWSVPRGGQYF	TGTGCCTGGAGTGTACCCCGAGGTGGGCAGTACTTC
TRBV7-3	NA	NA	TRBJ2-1	CASSLTLRGEQFF	TGTGCCAGCAGCTTAACGTTGCGGGGTGAGCAGTTCTTC
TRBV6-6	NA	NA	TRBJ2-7	CASSPPQGTYEQYF	TGTGCCAGCAGCCCCCCGCAGGGGACGTACGAGCAGTACTTC
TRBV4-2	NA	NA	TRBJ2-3	CASSQEGQSRSFTTDTQYF	TGTGCCAGCAGCCAGGAGGGACAGTCTAGATCTTTCACCACAGATACGCAGTATTTT
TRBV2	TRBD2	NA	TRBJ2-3	CASSPSGRVTDTQYF	TGTGCCAGCAGTCCTAGCGGGAGAGTGACAGATACGCAGTATTTT
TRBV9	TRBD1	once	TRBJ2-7	CASSVEGDSRVYEQYF	TGTGCCAGCAGCGTAGAGGGGGACAGCAGAGTTTACGAGCAGTACTTC
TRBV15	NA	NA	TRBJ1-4	CATSRDGGANEKLFF	TGTGCCACCAGCAGAGATGGAGGGGCCAATGAAAAACTGTTTTTT
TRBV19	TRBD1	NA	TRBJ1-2	CASSWTGVSKRGYTF	TGTGCCAGTAGTTGGACAGGGGTGTCGAAGAGAGGCTACACCTTC
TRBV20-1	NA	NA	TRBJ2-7	CSAAPGEEQYF	TGCAGTGCGGCCCCGGGGGAGGAGCAGTACTTC
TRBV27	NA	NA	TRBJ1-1	CASSSRVGTEAFF	TGTGCCAGCAGCTCCAGGGTAGGCACTGAAGCTTTCTTT
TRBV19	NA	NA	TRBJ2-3	CATGTTTDTDTQYF	TGTGCCACCGGAACGACTACGGACACAGATACGCAGTATTTT
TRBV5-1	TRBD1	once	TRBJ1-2	CASSFGQGDTFGYTF	TGCGCCAGCAGCTTTGGACAGGGCGATACCTTTGGCTACACCTTC
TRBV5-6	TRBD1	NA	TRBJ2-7	CASSFLQGGYEQYF	TGTGCCAGCAGCTTTCTACAGGGGGGCTACGAGCAGTACTTC
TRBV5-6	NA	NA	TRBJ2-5	CASSFRDSLGEQYF	TGTGCCAGCAGCTTCCGGGACTCCCTGGGGGAGCAGTACTTC
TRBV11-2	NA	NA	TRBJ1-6	CASSLDLLAPYNSPLHF	TGTGCCAGCAGCTTAGATCTGCTAGCGCCCTATAATTCACCCCTCCACTTT
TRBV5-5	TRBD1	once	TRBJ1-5	CASSRTGENQPQHF	TGTGCCAGCAGCCGGACAGGGGAGAATCAGCCCCAGCATTTT
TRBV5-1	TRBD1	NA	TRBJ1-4	CASSVGQGANEKLFF	TGCGCCAGCAGCGTGGGACAGGGGGCTAATGAAAAACTGTTTTTT
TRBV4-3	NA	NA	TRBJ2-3	CASSARGSTDTQYF	TGCGCCAGCAGCGCCAGGGGTAGCACAGATACGCAGTATTTT
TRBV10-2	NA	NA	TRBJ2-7	CASSESQVNYEQYF	TGCGCCAGCAGTGAGTCACAGGTTAACTACGAGCAGTACTTC
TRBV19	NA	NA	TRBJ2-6	CASTGTGANVLTF	TGTGCCAGTACCGGTACTGGGGCCAACGTCCTGACTTTC
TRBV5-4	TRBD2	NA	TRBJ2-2	CASSLPGLAGSGELFF	TGTGCCAGCAGCCTCCCGGGACTAGCGGGATCCGGGGAGCTGTTTTTT
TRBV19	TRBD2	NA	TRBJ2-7	CASSSRRGAYEQYF	TGTGCCAGTAGTTCCCGTCGGGGGGCCTACGAGCAGTACTTC
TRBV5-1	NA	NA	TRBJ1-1	CASSLRGVGNTEAFF	TGCGCCAGCAGTCTAAGGGGGGTTGGGAACACTGAAGCTTTCTTT
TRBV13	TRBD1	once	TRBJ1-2	CASDRGETNYGYTF	TGTGCCAGTGACAGGGGGGAAACTAACTATGGCTACACCTTC
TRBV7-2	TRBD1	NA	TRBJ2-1	CASSSDRPQFF	TGTGCCAGCAGCTCGGACAGGCCGCAGTTCTTC
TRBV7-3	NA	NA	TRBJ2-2	CASSPGTSAGELFF	TGTGCCAGCAGCCCCGGGACTTCCGCCGGGGAGCTGTTTTTT
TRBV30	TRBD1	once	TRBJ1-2	CAWGGTGRIYGYTF	TGTGCCTGGGGTGGGACAGGGAGAATATATGGCTACACCTTC
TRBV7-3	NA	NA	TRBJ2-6	CASSLKVTGVTNSGANVLTF	TGTGCCAGCAGCTTAAAAGTGACAGGAGTAACAAACTCTGGGGCCAACGTCCTGACTTTC
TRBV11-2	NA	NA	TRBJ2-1	CASSSGTGSYNEQFF	TGTGCCAGCAGTTCCGGGACTGGATCCTACAATGAGCAGTTCTTC
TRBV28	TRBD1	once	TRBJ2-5	CASSRSGTGSREETQYF	TGTGCCAGCAGTCGATCCGGGACAGGGTCCCGGGAAGAGACCCAGTACTTC
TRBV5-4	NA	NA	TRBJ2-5	CASSLDGYHRETQYF	TGTGCCAGCAGCTTGGACGGATACCATCGGGAGACCCAGTACTTC
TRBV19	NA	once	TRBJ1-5	CASRRLQRGQTQPQHF	TGTGCCAGTAGACGCCTTCAGCGGGGGCAGACTCAGCCCCAGCATTTT
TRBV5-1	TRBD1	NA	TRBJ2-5	CASSPDRPETQYF	TGCGCCAGCAGTCCGGACAGGCCGGAGACCCAGTACTTC
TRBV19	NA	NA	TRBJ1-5	CASSWAGVNQPQHF	TGTGCCAGTAGCTGGGCGGGGGTCAATCAGCCCCAGCATTTT
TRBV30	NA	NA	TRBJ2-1	CACETYNEQFF	TGTGCCTGCGAGACCTACAATGAGCAGTTCTTC
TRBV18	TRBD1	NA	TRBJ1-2	CASSLGQGTNYGYTF	TGTGCCAGCTCACTAGGACAGGGAACTAACTATGGCTACACCTTC